Listed below are T cell receptor beta chains from one sample, sequenced in a study of human T cells and chemical hapten exposure. TCRdb analysed the RACE reads with MiXCR anew, one entry per CDR3 protein. The sample yields 25,000 to 35,000 distinct CDR3 sequences, 5% to 6.5% seen once. The source material was whole blood, sampled in connection with sensitization to the hapten diphenylcyclopropenone (DPC). These receptors originate from a man aged 30 to 45 with alopecia areata. Some clones in this sample may be carry-over from other donors' samples. Both conserved end residues are part of each CDR3. The D gene is left open where the match is weak. Size tells how often a clone was seen, or its class if it is expanded.

V	size	J	length	D	CDR3	DNA
TRBV11-1	many	TRBJ2-6	15	-	CASRHSTSGANVLTF	TGTGCCAGCAGACATAGTACCTCTGGGGCCAACGTCCTGACTTTC
TRBV30	many	TRBJ2-2	19	-	CAWSPFRGRAGANTGELFF	TGTGCCTGGAGCCCGTTTCGCGGCCGGGCGGGTGCGAACACCGGGGAGCTGTTTTTT
TRBV25-1	many	TRBJ2-5	16	-	CAVWSDRQGFQETQYF	TGTGCCGTCTGGAGTGACAGGCAGGGATTCCAAGAGACCCAGTACTTC
TRBV20-1	many	TRBJ2-7	14	TRBD1	CSAPTGGASYEQYF	TGCAGCGCCCCCACAGGGGGCGCCTCCTACGAGCAGTACTTC
TRBV27	many	TRBJ2-3	14	-	CASSLSEGTGTQYF	TGTGCCAGCAGTTTATCGGAGGGAACGGGTACGCAGTATTTT
TRBV2	few	TRBJ2-1	15	TRBD2	CASRPSGGPQDEQFF	TGTGCCAGCAGACCTAGCGGGGGGCCTCAGGATGAGCAGTTCTTC
TRBV20-1	many	TRBJ1-1	14	-	CSAREGAANTEAFF	TGCAGTGCTAGAGAGGGGGCGGCGAACACTGAAGCTTTCTTT
TRBV29-1	few	TRBJ2-1	13	TRBD2	CSAPTSGGDEQFF	TGCAGCGCGCCGACTAGCGGGGGGGATGAGCAGTTCTTC
TRBV19	many	TRBJ2-3	14	TRBD2	CASSLAGVSDTQYF	TGTGCCAGTAGTTTAGCGGGGGTTTCAGATACGCAGTATTTT
TRBV15	many	TRBJ1-2	13	-	CATSSSSHYGYTF	TGTGCCACCAGCAGCTCAAGCCACTATGGCTACACCTTC
TRBV3-1	many	TRBJ1-2	14	-	CASSRGEGDYGYTF	TGTGCCAGCAGCCGTGGGGAGGGGGACTATGGCTACACCTTC
TRBV7-6	many	TRBJ2-6	16	-	CASSLVAGTGANVLTF	TGTGCCAGCAGCTTAGTGGCAGGGACTGGGGCCAACGTCCTGACTTTC
TRBV6-5	many	TRBJ2-2	16	-	CASSYSVGANTGELFF	TGTGCCAGCAGTTACTCTGTCGGGGCGAACACCGGGGAGCTGTTTTTT
TRBV4-3	many	TRBJ2-3	16	-	CASSKRDALSTDTQYF	TGCGCCAGCAGTAAGCGCGACGCCCTCAGCACAGATACGCAGTATTTT
TRBV27	many	TRBJ2-1	13	-	CASSLSGEEGQFF	TGTGCCAGCAGTTTATCCGGGGAGGAAGGACAGTTCTTC
TRBV2	many	TRBJ2-1	14	-	CATRRPSSYNEQFF	TGTGCCACCCGGCGGCCCAGCTCCTACAATGAGCAGTTCTTC
TRBV7-8	many	TRBJ1-1	17	-	CASSLYRGVAANTEAFF	TGTGCCAGCAGCTTATATAGGGGGGTGGCTGCGAACACTGAAGCTTTCTTT
TRBV10-3	many	TRBJ2-2	15	-	CAISEGATNTGELFF	TGTGCCATCAGTGAGGGGGCTACGAACACCGGGGAGCTGTTTTTT